This T cell receptor beta chain was identified in a study of T cells in Graves' hyperthyroidism and ophthalmopathy. This clonotype was counted many times. V was clipped by 4 bases and J by 3 bases; unmatched bases: 3. Germline CDR1 is MGHRA and CDR2 is YSYEKL. This CDR3 contains 14 residues. RNA transcripts were the template for amplifying TCR beta CDR3 regions. The TCR CDR3 was amplified in a first-round RT-PCR using the HTBI primer set. TCRdb independently ran MiXCR on the multiplex PCR reads; one entry per CDR3 protein. The sample includes about 590,000 distinct CDR3 sequences, 15% to 18% of them seen just once.

The sample was blood. The receptor's source is a woman in her twenties or thirties with Graves' hyperthyroidism. The J gene is TRBJ2-3, the V gene TRBV4-1; TRBD2 aligns across 8 bases. Written as DNA, the CDR3 is TGCGCCAGCAGCCCAGCGGGAGCTACAGATACGCAGTATTTT. Translation: CASSPAGATDTQYF.